These 15 T cell receptor beta chains were sequenced from one sample in a study of blood T cells in healthy people across ages. Alongside a J-beta primer mix, a sample-barcoded 5' primer served in a second PCR lasting roughly 6 to 12 cycles. TCRdb redid the calling of the 5' RACE reads with MiXCR, one entry per CDR3 protein. The table records 920,000 or so distinct CDR3 sequences, more than 35% of them present only once. The sample comprised blood. The receptor source for this set is a woman between 55 and 75 years old in good health.

The rearrangement links TRBV3-1 to TRBJ2-7, with D tentatively TRBD2 (6 bases). The germline V gene encodes CDR1 LGHDT and CDR2 YNNKEL (reference sequence). This CDR3 contains 15 residues. V was trimmed by 4 bases and J by 2 bases, leaving 15 bases between them. Written as DNA, the CDR3 is TGTGCCAGCAGCCCCTATGGGCGGGGAGCCTACGAGCAGTACTTC. This gives the protein CASSPYGRGAYEQYF.

The rearrangement joins TRBV20-1 to TRBJ2-1; D not certain. The germline V gene has CDR1 DFQATT and CDR2 SNEGSKA (reference sequence). Trimming took off 0 bases at V and 4 bases at J, with 19 bases between the two ends. This CDR3 contains 17 residues. The CDR3 DNA is TGCAGTGCTAGAGATGTCGCCAGGCCCCCCCTTTACAATGAGCAGTTCTTC. Protein product: CSARDVARPPLYNEQFF.

V and J are TRBV6-1 and TRBJ2-7, with D unresolved. Germline V lookup: CDR1 MNHNS, CDR2 SASEGT. The CDR3 has 13 residues. Trimming took 6 bases from V and 3 from J, leaving 12 bases between them. DNA of the CDR3: TGTGCCAGCAGACAGAGCCGGAGCTACGAGCAGTACTTC. This gives the protein CASRQSRSYEQYF.

This clonotype was found a few times. The chain carries TRBV6-6 and TRBJ2-1, with D uncertain. The CDR3 has 12 residues. The germline CDR1 and CDR2 sequences are MNHNY and SVGAGI (reference sequence). The V end was cut by 10 bases, the J end by 2 bases, with 9 bases between. This chain's CDR3 is CATRPTYNEQFF. The CDR3 DNA reads TGTGCCACTCGTCCAACCTACAATGAGCAGTTCTTC.

This chain joins TRBV5-6 and TRBJ2-5; a possible D gene is TRBD2 (5 bases). This CDR3 region has 12 residues. Per the germline V gene, CDR1 is SGHDT and CDR2 is YYEEEE. The V end was cut by 2 bases, the J end by 9 bases, with 11 bases between. CDR3 protein: CASSFATGAQYF. The CDR3, as DNA: TGTGCCAGCAGCTTTGCGACCGGGGCCCAGTACTTC.

The sample holds many counts of this clonotype. V and J are TRBV29-1 and TRBJ2-6; tentatively, D is TRBD1 (6 bases). V lost 6 bases, J lost 3 bases, and 15 bases lay in between. The germline V gene encodes CDR1 SQVTM and CDR2 ANQGSEA. The CDR3 sequence is 15 residues long. The CDR3 bases are TGCAGCGTGGCCACAACAGGGATTGGGGCCAACGTCCTGACTTTC. It specifies CSVATTGIGANVLTF.

This chain links TRBV5-6 with TRBJ1-6; no reliable D call. Trimming shortened V by 4 bases and J by 7 bases, and 12 bases separated the two germline ends. CDR1 is SGHDT and CDR2 is YYEEEE in the germline V gene. There are 14 residues in the CDR3. The CDR3 here is CASSGRTENSPLHF. CDR3 nucleotide sequence: TGTGCCAGCAGCGGAAGGACGGAGAATTCACCCCTCCACTTT.

This sequence joins TRBV10-1 and TRBJ2-1, with D unresolved. The CDR3 loop spans 11 amino acids. Trimming removed 1 base at V and 12 bases at J, with 7 bases between. Per the germline V gene, CDR1 is WNHNN and CDR2 is SYGVQD (reference sequence). The CDR3 here is CASSEYHRQFF. CDR3 nucleotide sequence: TGCGCCAGCAGTGAGTACCATCGGCAGTTCTTC.

J is TRBJ2-4 and V is TRBV6-2 or TRBV6-3; D may be TRBD1 or TRBD2 (6 bases each). There are 15 residues in the CDR3. Germline V gene lookup returns CDR1 MNHEY and CDR2 SVGEGT. The V end lost 5 bases, the J end lost 13 bases, and 24 bases lay between the germline ends. This CDR3 reads CASSQFKQGTGEQYF. CDR3 DNA: TGTGCCAGCAGTCAATTCAAACAGGGTACGGGGGAGCAGTACTTC.

Notes on this clonotype: The junction differs from germline at one of its ends, possibly a read error. V and J are TRBV25-1 and TRBJ2-3; D might be TRBD2 (5 bases). The CDR3 has 15 residues. The germline V gene encodes CDR1 MGHDK and CDR2 SYGVNS. CDR3: CASSEPKRPTDAQYF. DNA of the CDR3: TGTGCCAGCAGTGAACCGAAGCGGCCCACAGATGCGCAGTATTTT.

This clonotype was recorded a few times. J is TRBJ2-1 and V is TRBV7-8, with TRBD2 identical over 8 bases. The CDR3 length is 15 residues. Germline assignment: CDR1 SGHVS and CDR2 FQNEAQ. V shed 5 bases and J 6 bases; nucleotides not matched to a gene: 9. The CDR3 loop is CASSPTGTRVNEQFF. DNA for the CDR3: TGTGCCAGCAGCCCTACCGGGACTAGAGTCAATGAGCAGTTCTTC.

This chain joins TRBV15 and TRBJ2-1; no firm D call. The CDR3 length is 13 residues. Germline CDR1 is LNHNV and CDR2 is YYDKDF (reference sequence). V lost 1 base and J lost 8, with 9 bases in between. For the CDR3, the DNA is TGTGCCACCAGCAGAGTGGGTTTCTATGAGCAGTTCTTC. Translating it yields CATSRVGFYEQFF. The variable domain in full, with the rest retrieved from reference TRBV15 and TRBJ2-1, is DAMVIQNPRYQVTQFGKPVTLSCSQTLNHNVMYWYQQKSSQAPKLLFHYYDKDFNNEADTPDNFQSRRPNTSFCFLDIRSPGLGDTAMYLCATSRVGFYEQFFGPGTRLTVL.

This chain uses TRBV7-2 with TRBJ2-3; the D gene is possibly TRBD2 (6 bases). The CDR3 runs 16 residues. V lost 2 bases to trimming and J lost 6 bases, with 18 bases between them. Germline V gene lookup returns CDR1 SGHTA and CDR2 FQGNSA. CDR3 DNA sequence: TGTACCAGCAGCTTATGGAGGGCTAGCCCAGGGGATACGCAGTATTTT. Amino acid sequence: CTSSLWRASPGDTQYF.

The CDR3: CASRTGQAPYNEQFF. The CDR3 DNA reads TGTGCCAGCAGGACCGGACAGGCCCCTTACAATGAGCAGTTCTTC. The chain has TRBV12-3 or TRBV12-4 and TRBJ2-1; 7 nucleotides agree with TRBD1. The J segment lost 4 bases and the V segment lost 6 bases, leaving 9 bases of the junction unmatched. This CDR3 is built from 15 residues.

This clonotype was detected only a few times. The rearrangement uses TRBV11-1 and TRBJ2-7, with D possibly matching TRBD2 (6 bases). CDR1 and CDR2 (germline): SGHAT, FQDESV (reference sequence). This CDR3 has 13 amino acids. V was cut by 8 bases and J by 1 base, with 12 bases left in between. The CDR3 bases are TGTGCCAGCTCGCGGGATAGGTCCTACGAGCAGTACTTC. Its translation: CASSRDRSYEQYF.